Listed below are T cell receptor beta chains from one sample, sequenced in a study of radiotherapy plus CTLA-4 blockade in lung cancer. Here immunoSEQ multiplex PCR was the method, and the copy in TCRdb shows in-frame clones only, minus some. The repertoire includes about 84,000 clones, 72% of them detected once, and over 13% sits in the top ten. The specimen comprised peripheral blood, sampled from a patient treated with radiotherapy plus ipilimumab. The receptors shown here come from a human donor with non-small cell lung cancer that progressed on radiotherapy plus ipilimumab. Both conserved end residues are part of each CDR3. Fields, in order: D gene, clone size, J gene, V gene, CDR3 protein, CDR3 DNA. A D gene is named only where the DNA matches it firmly. The size entry is marked missing in some rows and otherwise reads once, few, many or a size class.

>-|-|TRBJ1-6|TRBV7-2
CASSLVAGPNSPLHF
TGTGCCAGCAGCTTAGTGGCAGGGCCTAATTCACCCCTCCACTTT
>TRBD1|-|TRBJ2-1|TRBV18
CASSPPPTGGGNEQFF
TGTGCCAGCTCACCACCGCCAACAGGGGGTGGAAATGAGCAGTTCTTC
>-|-|TRBJ2-1|TRBV5-1
CASSPRGTGGSYNEQFF
TGCGCCAGCAGCCCAAGGGGGACGGGGGGCTCCTACAATGAGCAGTTCTTC
>TRBD2|few|TRBJ2-1|TRBV6-1
CASRPAGGNEQFF
TGTGCCAGCAGGCCTGCGGGAGGCAATGAGCAGTTCTTC
>TRBD2|-|TRBJ2-7|TRBV5-1
CASSLVLAGGYEQYF
TGCGCCAGCAGCTTGGTGCTAGCGGGAGGCTACGAGCAGTACTTC
>TRBD1|-|TRBJ1-2|TRBV7-8
CASSSQWGRGLYPPITNYGYTF
TGTGCCAGCAGCTCCCAGTGGGGCAGGGGGCTTTACCCCCCGATAACTAACTATGGCTACACCTTC
>-|-|TRBJ2-7|TRBV5-6
CASSLEGELVREQYF
TGTGCCAGCAGCTTAGAGGGGGAACTGGTGCGTGAGCAGTACTTC
>TRBD1|many|TRBJ1-5|TRBV19
CASSGTTGDQPQHF
TGTGCCAGTAGTGGCACGACAGGGGATCAGCCCCAGCATTTT
>-|-|TRBJ2-5|TRBV11-2
CASSLTHDSQETQYF
TGTGCCAGCAGCTTAACTCACGACAGCCAAGAGACCCAGTACTTC
>-|-|TRBJ1-2|TRBV6-1
CASSEGGSHGYTF
TGTGCCAGCAGCGAGGGTGGCAGTCATGGCTACACCTTC
>-|-|TRBJ2-1|TRBV9
CASSPNQGSVNEQFF
TGTGCCAGCAGCCCAAACCAGGGGTCCGTGAATGAGCAGTTCTTC
>TRBD1|-|TRBJ2-1|TRBV11-3
CASSLGSGTGGYNEQFF
TGTGCCAGCAGCTTAGGGTCCGGGACAGGGGGTTACAATGAGCAGTTCTTC
>-|few|TRBJ2-7|TRBV7-6
CASSGASYEQYF
TGTGCCAGCAGCGGAGCCAGCTACGAGCAGTACTTC
>TRBD1|once|TRBJ2-5|TRBV10-3
CAIADRGQGVETQYF
TGTGCCATCGCTGACAGGGGGCAAGGAGTAGAGACCCAGTACTTC
>TRBD1|-|TRBJ2-5|TRBV18
CASSPWADRGAETQYF
TGTGCCAGCTCACCATGGGCGGACAGGGGAGCGGAGACCCAGTACTTC
>TRBD2|-|TRBJ2-1|TRBV7-3
CASSPAGGIFGEQFF
TGTGCCAGCAGCCCAGCGGGAGGAATTTTCGGTGAGCAGTTCTTC
>-|-|TRBJ2-7|TRBV11-2
CASSPLLGRDYEQYF
TGTGCCAGCAGCCCCCTACTGGGGCGGGACTACGAGCAGTACTTC
>TRBD1|-|TRBJ1-4|TRBV5-5
CASSSLPDRDEKLFF
TGTGCCAGCAGCAGCCTCCCCGACAGGGACGAAAAACTGTTTTTT
>TRBD1|once|TRBJ1-2|TRBV9
CASSVEGGADYGYTF
TGTGCCAGCAGCGTAGAAGGGGGCGCGGACTATGGCTACACCTTC
>-|-|TRBJ1-1|TRBV6-5
CASSYVGGGTEAFF
TGTGCCAGCAGTTACGTAGGGGGGGGCACTGAAGCTTTCTTT
>TRBD2|many|TRBJ2-7|TRBV7-2
CASSRTRGYEQYF
TGTGCCAGCAGCAGGACTAGGGGCTACGAGCAGTACTTC
>-|-|TRBJ1-1|TRBV30
CAWSRGTTNTEAFF
TGTGCCTGGAGCCGTGGCACCACGAACACTGAAGCTTTCTTT
>-|-|TRBJ2-7|TRBV10-3
CAISEAGQGAYEQYF
TGTGCCATCAGTGAGGCGGGGCAGGGGGCCTACGAGCAGTACTTC
>-|-|TRBJ1-5|TRBV28
CASSFPRLNQPQHF
TGTGCCAGCAGTTTCCCACGCCTGAATCAGCCCCAGCATTTT
>-|-|TRBJ2-2|TRBV9
CASSGQETNGGTGELFF
TGTGCCAGCAGCGGACAGGAGACGAACGGGGGCACCGGGGAGCTGTTTTTT
>TRBD2|-|TRBJ2-3|TRBV13
CASSPLAGGDTQYF
TGTGCCAGCAGCCCCCTAGCGGGAGGGGATACGCAGTATTTT
>-|-|TRBJ2-2|TRBV7-6
CASSLAGGGELFF
TGTGCCAGCAGCTTAGCAGGGGGCGGGGAGCTGTTTTTT
>TRBD1|-|TRBJ2-1|TRBV4-2
CASSQDRDRGPGEQFF
TGTGCCAGCAGCCAAGATAGGGACAGGGGGCCGGGTGAGCAGTTCTTC
>TRBD2|once|TRBJ2-3|TRBV18
CASSPLAGGPGSTDTQYF
TGTGCCAGCTCACCCCTAGCGGGAGGGCCGGGGAGCACAGATACGCAGTATTTT
>-|-|TRBJ2-4|TRBV18
CASSPPGSKNIQYF
TGTGCCAGCTCACCACCGGGGAGCAAAAACATTCAGTACTTC
>-|-|TRBJ2-3|TRBV7-8
CASSLVTRGVWGTDTQYF
TGTGCCAGCAGCTTAGTAACGAGGGGGGTTTGGGGCACAGATACGCAGTATTTT
>TRBD1|once|TRBJ1-5|TRBV19
CASARQGLDQPQHF
TGTGCCAGCGCGCGACAGGGGTTGGATCAGCCCCAGCATTTT
>-|-|TRBJ2-7|TRBV5-1
CASSLALGGLGEQYF
TGCGCCAGCAGCTTGGCCCTAGGAGGGCTTGGGGAGCAGTACTTC
>-|-|TRBJ2-2|TRBV19
CASSYRETGELFF
TGTGCCAGTAGTTACAGGGAGACCGGGGAGCTGTTTTTT
>-|-|TRBJ1-5|TRBV6-1
CASSEEGYQPQHF
TGTGCCAGCAGTGAAGAGGGTTATCAGCCCCAGCATTTT
>-|once|TRBJ1-4|TRBV7-9
CASKRAEKLFF
TGTGCCAGCAAAAGGGCGGAAAAACTGTTTTTT
>-|few|TRBJ1-1|TRBV6-5
CASSQAGWNTEAFF
TGTGCCAGCAGCCAAGCAGGGTGGAACACTGAAGCTTTCTTT
>-|-|TRBJ1-6|TRBV6-6
CASSYSHRVDNSPLHF
TGTGCCAGCAGTTACTCCCACAGGGTAGATAATTCACCCCTCCACTTT
>TRBD2|-|TRBJ2-7|TRBV6-5
CASRPVAGASYEQYF
TGTGCCAGCCGACCCGTAGCGGGAGCCTCCTACGAGCAGTACTTC
>-|-|TRBJ2-6|TRBV5-6
CASSPPSGANVLTF
TGTGCCAGCAGCCCCCCCTCTGGGGCCAACGTCCTGACTTTC
>TRBD1|-|TRBJ2-5|TRBV19
CASSQQGGETQYF
TGTGCCAGTAGTCAACAGGGGGGAGAGACCCAGTACTTC
>TRBD1|-|TRBJ2-5|TRBV5-1
CASSLTGQGSWETQYF
TGCGCCAGCAGCTTGACCGGACAGGGCAGTTGGGAGACCCAGTACTTC
>-|-|TRBJ1-2|TRBV29-1
CSADPTGPLFNYGYTF
TGCAGCGCTGACCCGACAGGCCCACTCTTTAACTATGGCTACACCTTC
>-|-|TRBJ2-5|TRBV2
CASIEEGLETQYF
TGTGCCAGCATCGAGGAGGGTTTAGAGACCCAGTACTTC
>TRBD1|-|TRBJ1-2|TRBV10-3
CAISGTGRLYGYTF
TGTGCCATCAGCGGGACAGGCCGCCTCTATGGCTACACCTTC
>-|-|TRBJ1-3|TRBV27
CASLPIPGAPGNTIYF
TGTGCCAGCCTACCGATCCCGGGGGCGCCCGGAAACACCATATATTTT
>-|-|TRBJ1-2|TRBV5-6
CASSLVSRDGYGYTF
TGTGCCAGCAGCTTGGTGTCCAGGGACGGCTATGGCTACACCTTC
>TRBD2|-|TRBJ2-7|TRBV5-1
CASSVLAGGSSSYEQYF
TGCGCCAGCAGCGTACTAGCGGGAGGGTCCTCGTCCTACGAGCAGTACTTC
>-|-|TRBJ1-1|TRBV12-2
CASRLCVGHLNTEAFF
TGTGCAAGTCGCTTATGTGTAGGACACCTGAACACTGAAGCTTTCTTT